This T cell receptor beta chain was identified during a study of patients and donors after allogeneic stem cell transplantation. V lost 5 bases, J lost 5 bases, and 9 bases stayed unmatched. This CDR3 is built from 16 residues. Germline CDR1 reads MNHEY; CDR2 reads SMNVEV (reference sequence). This clonotype was seen more than once but under ten times. TCRdb ran MiXCR on the RT-PCR reads and lists one entry per CDR3 protein. The sample has roughly 940,000 distinct CDR3 sequences; about a sixth are singletons. V is TRBV27 and J is TRBJ2-3, with 11 bases matching TRBD1. The TCR sequence derives from a human donor who was either an allogeneic HSCT recipient or a stem cell or donor lymphocyte infusion donor (not recorded which). It is not recorded whose cells these are; they may come from a transplant donor. Sequenced sample: blood, either unsorted or a sorted T cell fraction (not recorded which). CDR3 loop: CASSLIGQGAKDTQYF. Here the CDR3 DNA reads TGTGCCAGCAGTCTCATAGGACAGGGGGCTAAAGATACGCAGTATTTT.